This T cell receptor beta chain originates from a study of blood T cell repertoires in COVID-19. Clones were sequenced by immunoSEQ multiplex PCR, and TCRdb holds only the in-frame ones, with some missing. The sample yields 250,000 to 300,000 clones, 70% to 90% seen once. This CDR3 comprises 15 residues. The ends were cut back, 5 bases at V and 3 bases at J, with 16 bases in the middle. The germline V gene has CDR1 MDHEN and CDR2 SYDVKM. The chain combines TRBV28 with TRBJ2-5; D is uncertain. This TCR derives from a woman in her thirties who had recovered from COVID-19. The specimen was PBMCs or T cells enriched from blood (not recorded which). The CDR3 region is CASSAPGTTKETQYF. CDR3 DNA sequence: TGTGCCAGCAGTGCCCCAGGAACAACGAAAGAGACCCAGTACTTC.